This T cell receptor beta chain was captured in a study of T cells expressing NK-cell markers. On the study more broadly: Beta-chain profiling covered CD3+CD56+NKG2C+, CD3+CD56+NKG2C- and CD3+CD56-NKG2C+ sorted subsets. Study results and caveats: The dominant NKG2C+ clonotypes represented about 1.0-7.5% of CD8+ T cells in five or six donors. Whether expanded NKG2C+ T cell clones were HCMV-specific remained unclear.

Following a re-call of the 5' RACE reads, TCRdb has one entry per CDR3 protein and lacks DNA. Reported are a few hundred thousand distinct CDR3 sequences; the ten largest clones contain about 5.2%. The germline gives CDR1 SGHDT, CDR2 YYEEEE. There are 14 residues in the CDR3. In the case of this clonotype: The antigen is undetermined.

Material: blood T cells: a sorted CD56 or NKG2C T cell subset, CD4+ or CD8+ T cells, or bulk PBMC T cells (not recorded which). The receptor was derived from a man aged 18-69 years in good health. The chain uses TRBV5-6 and TRBJ2-4. The CDR3 protein is CASSFTSTANIQYF. The full variable domain, rest sourced from reference TRBV5-6 and TRBJ2-4, is DAGVTQSPTHLIKTRGQQVTLRCSPKSGHDTVSWYQQALGQGPQFIFQYYEEEERQRGNFPDRFSGHQFPNYSSELNVNALLLGDSALYLCASSFTSTANIQYFGAGTRLSVL.